The present TCR beta chain was sequenced within a study of T cells in localized non-small cell lung cancer. Repertoires were generated with immunoSEQ multiplex PCR, while TCRdb's copy carries only in-frame clones and drops some. The top ten clones hold approximately 2% of a sample with around 33,000 clones, about 90% of them seen once. Remarks on this clone: The antigen is unknown.

CDR3 length: 13 residues. Trimming took 3 bases from V and 5 from J, leaving 10 bases between them. Germline V gene data show CDR1 as SGDLS and CDR2 as YYNGEE. General observations from the study: A single tumor region was sequenced, leaving heterogeneity possible. Among the top 100 tumor clones, a median around 50 appeared in adjacent lung.

The sequence was obtained from a female donor over 55 with stage I lung adenocarcinoma. The sequencing here drew on peripheral blood, taken before any cancer treatment. The J gene is TRBJ2-3, the V gene TRBV9; possibly TRBD2 for D (5 bases). The CDR3 protein is CASSGGGVDTQYF. As DNA, the CDR3 is TGTGCCAGCAGCGGAGGAGGTGTAGATACGCAGTATTTT.